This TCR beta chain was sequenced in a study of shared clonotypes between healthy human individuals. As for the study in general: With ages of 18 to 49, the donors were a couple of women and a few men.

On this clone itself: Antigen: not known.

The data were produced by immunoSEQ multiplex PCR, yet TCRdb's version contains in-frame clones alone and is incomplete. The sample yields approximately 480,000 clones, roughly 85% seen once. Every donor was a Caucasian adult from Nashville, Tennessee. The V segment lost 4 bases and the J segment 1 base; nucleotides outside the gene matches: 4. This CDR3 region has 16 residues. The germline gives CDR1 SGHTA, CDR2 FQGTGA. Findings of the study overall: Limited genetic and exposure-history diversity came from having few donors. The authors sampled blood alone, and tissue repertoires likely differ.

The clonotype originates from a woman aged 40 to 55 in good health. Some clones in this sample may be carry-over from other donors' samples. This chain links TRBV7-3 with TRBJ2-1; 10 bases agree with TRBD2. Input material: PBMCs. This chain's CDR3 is CASSSRAGGSYNEQFF. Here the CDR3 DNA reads TGTGCCAGCAGCTCCCGAGCGGGAGGGTCCTACAATGAGCAGTTCTTC.